A selection of T cell receptor beta chains follows, all from one sample in a study of cytotoxic CD8 clonotypes in ibrutinib-treated CLL. Data came from immunoSEQ multiplex PCR; TCRdb stores just in-frame clones and leaves some out. This table holds 250,000 to 350,000 clones, approximately 79% found once. This specimen consisted of PBMCs, obtained at disease progression, from a patient treated with ibrutinib. These receptors were obtained from a human donor with chronic lymphocytic leukemia. CDR3s include the opening cysteine and the closing phenylalanine or tryptophan. A D gene is named only where the DNA matches it firmly. Where a row states a size, it is once, few, many or the class of an expanded clone; other rows omit it.

length	J	V	size	D	CDR3	DNA
18	TRBJ2-7	TRBV7-2	.	TRBD2	CASSLRGSAGTSAYEQYF	TGTGCCAGCAGCTTACGGGGGAGCGCCGGGACTAGTGCGTACGAGCAGTACTTC
15	TRBJ1-4	TRBV27	.	.	CASSLSGVPNEKLFF	TGTGCCAGCAGTTTATCCGGGGTACCTAATGAAAAACTGTTTTTT
15	TRBJ2-1	TRBV29-1	once	TRBD2	CSVKLAGGGYNEQFF	TGCAGCGTTAAATTAGCGGGAGGGGGGTACAATGAGCAGTTCTTC
13	TRBJ2-7	TRBV18	.	.	CASSRGQAYEQYF	TGTGCCAGCTCACGGGGACAAGCCTACGAGCAGTACTTC
17	TRBJ1-2	TRBV5-1	.	.	CASSFQQSTLANYGYTF	TGCGCCAGCAGCTTCCAGCAATCCACGTTAGCTAACTATGGCTACACCTTC
14	TRBJ2-4	TRBV2	.	TRBD1	CASSAGGGLTIQYF	TGTGCCAGCAGTGCAGGGGGTGGGTTGACCATTCAGTACTTC
16	TRBJ2-7	TRBV9	.	TRBD1	CASSVGDRGAWYEQYF	TGTGCCAGCAGCGTAGGGGACAGGGGCGCATGGTACGAGCAGTACTTC
14	TRBJ2-7	TRBV5-1	.	.	CASSLVSSSYEQYF	TGCGCCAGCAGCTTGGTCTCTAGCTCCTACGAGCAGTACTTC
14	TRBJ1-1	TRBV4-1	.	.	CASSTGTPNTEAFF	TGCGCCAGCAGCACCGGGACACCGAACACTGAAGCTTTCTTT
15	TRBJ2-3	TRBV5-1	.	.	CASSGEGGFRDTQYF	TGCGCCAGCAGCGGAGAGGGGGGATTTCGAGATACGCAGTATTTT
13	TRBJ2-7	TRBV13	few	.	CASSPLEAHEQYF	TGTGCCAGCAGCCCCCTCGAGGCCCACGAGCAGTACTTC
14	TRBJ1-4	TRBV4-3	.	.	CASSQDLGIGKLFF	TGCGCCAGCAGCCAAGATCTGGGCATTGGAAAACTGTTTTTT
13	TRBJ1-2	TRBV28	.	.	CASSLAGPDGYTF	TGTGCCAGCAGTTTGGCGGGGCCAGATGGCTACACCTTC
15	TRBJ2-3	TRBV19	.	TRBD2	CASSEGAGDTDTQYF	TGTGCCAGTAGCGAGGGAGCGGGGGACACAGATACGCAGTATTTT
12	TRBJ2-7	TRBV28	few	TRBD1	CASLGQGNEQYF	TGTGCCAGCCTGGGACAGGGCAACGAGCAGTACTTC
17	TRBJ1-2	TRBV6-7	once	.	CASSYSRPQTGFDGYTF	TGTGCCAGCAGTTACTCGAGGCCTCAAACAGGGTTTGATGGCTACACCTTC
11	TRBJ2-3	TRBV5-4	.	.	CASSAGGTQYF	TGTGCCAGCAGCGCCGGGGGTACGCAGTATTTT
15	TRBJ2-1	TRBV7-3	few	TRBD2	CASSLSSGGYNEQFF	TGTGCCAGCAGCTTAAGTAGCGGGGGTTACAATGAGCAGTTCTTC
13	TRBJ2-2	TRBV2	.	.	CASRGAWTGELFF	TGTGCCAGCAGAGGCGCATGGACCGGGGAGCTGTTTTTT
20	TRBJ2-5	TRBV21-1	.	.	CASSNQGRAGALKQQETQYF	TGTGCCAGCAGCAACCAGGGACGTGCCGGAGCCCTAAAACAACAAGAGACCCAGTACTTC
18	TRBJ2-5	TRBV7-6	.	TRBD2	CASSSSPLAGFYQETQYF	TGTGCCAGCAGCTCGTCCCCCCTAGCGGGTTTTTACCAAGAGACCCAGTACTTC
12	TRBJ2-7	TRBV27	once	.	CASSLDGYEQYF	TGTGCCAGCAGTCTCGACGGATACGAGCAGTACTTC
11	TRBJ1-1	TRBV18	.	.	CASSPGLSAFF	TGTGCCAGCTCACCCGGTTTGTCAGCTTTCTTT
12	TRBJ1-1	TRBV13	.	.	CASSLEGTEAFF	TGTGCCAGCAGCTTAGAGGGCACTGAAGCTTTCTTT
13	TRBJ2-3	TRBV5-1	.	TRBD2	CASSNGTSGTQYF	TGCGCCAGCAGCAACGGGACTAGCGGTACGCAGTATTTT
12	TRBJ2-7	TRBV29-1	.	.	CSVDTGSYEQYF	TGCAGCGTTGATACAGGTTCCTACGAGCAGTACTTC
13	TRBJ1-5	TRBV2	.	.	CASTGQRNQPQHF	TGTGCCAGCACAGGACAGCGAAATCAGCCCCAGCATTTT
15	TRBJ2-7	TRBV9	.	TRBD2	CASSALAGGAYEQYF	TGTGCCAGCAGCGCACTAGCGGGGGGAGCCTACGAGCAGTACTTC
13	TRBJ1-2	TRBV7-9	few	.	CASSSGTGSGYTF	TGTGCCAGCAGCTCCGGGACTGGTTCTGGCTACACCTTC
14	TRBJ1-2	TRBV4-1	.	.	CASSQDRAMRGYTF	TGCGCCAGCAGCCAAGATCGGGCAATGAGAGGCTACACCTTC
13	TRBJ1-2	TRBV2	few	.	CASSDVFSGGYTF	TGTGCCAGCAGTGATGTCTTCTCGGGGGGCTACACCTTC
14	TRBJ1-2	TRBV5-6	.	TRBD1	CASSITDRGYGYTF	TGTGCCAGCAGCATAACGGACAGGGGGTATGGATACACCTTC
12	TRBJ2-5	TRBV18	once	.	CASSVGGETQYF	TGTGCCAGCTCCGTCGGCGGAGAGACCCAGTACTTC
11	TRBJ2-1	TRBV5-4	.	.	CASSFSNEQFF	TGTGCCAGCAGCTTCTCGAATGAGCAGTTCTTC
12	TRBJ2-2	TRBV29-1	.	.	CSVVTPTGELFF	TGCAGCGTTGTGACACCCACCGGGGAGCTGTTTTTT
14	TRBJ2-3	TRBV7-2	once	.	CASNRGISTDTQYF	TGTGCCAGCAATCGCGGGATTAGCACAGATACGCAGTATTTT
17	TRBJ1-5	TRBV28	.	.	CASSLIGRDGRNQPQHF	TGTGCCAGCAGTTTGATTGGTAGGGACGGGAGGAATCAGCCCCAGCATTTT
13	TRBJ1-2	TRBV11-2	.	.	CASSSNLYYGYTF	TGTGCCAGCAGCTCCAACCTTTACTATGGCTACACCTTC
15	TRBJ2-7	TRBV6-1	.	.	CASSEALRSGGEQYF	TGTGCCAGCAGTGAAGCGCTTCGGAGTGGAGGAGAGCAGTACTTC
17	TRBJ1-6	TRBV11-2	.	.	CASSLAQGPLRNSPLHF	TGTGCCAGCAGCTTAGCTCAGGGGCCCCTCCGAAATTCACCCCTCCACTTT
13	TRBJ2-7	TRBV5-1	.	.	CASSLDLTYEQYF	TGCGCCAGCAGCTTGGATTTAACCTACGAGCAGTACTTC
17	TRBJ2-1	TRBV9	.	.	CASSRTGDPLPYNEQFF	TGTGCCAGCAGCCGAACAGGAGACCCACTTCCGTACAATGAGCAGTTCTTC
14	TRBJ2-7	TRBV6-5	.	TRBD2	CASRREVYSYEQYF	TGTGCCAGCAGGCGGGAGGTTTACTCCTACGAGCAGTACTTC
14	TRBJ2-1	TRBV15	.	.	CATRRTQFHNEQFF	TGTGCCACCAGGCGGACCCAGTTCCACAATGAGCAGTTCTTC
13	TRBJ2-7	TRBV7-2	few	.	CASKGGRNYEQYF	TGTGCCAGCAAGGGGGGAAGGAACTACGAGCAGTACTTC
16	TRBJ2-7	TRBV4-1	.	.	CASSQELVAGSYEQYF	TGCGCCAGCAGCCAAGAACTTGTGGCAGGGAGCTACGAGCAGTACTTC
14	TRBJ2-5	TRBV6-4	once	.	CASTLGGGQETQYF	TGTGCCAGCACCCTAGGAGGGGGACAAGAGACCCAGTACTTC
17	TRBJ2-2	TRBV10-3	once	.	CAISESGGSLRTGELFF	TGTGCCATCAGTGAGTCGGGGGGCTCCTTGAGAACCGGGGAGCTGTTTTTT
15	TRBJ2-2	TRBV29-1	.	TRBD2	CSVEEAGVVTGELFF	TGCAGCGTTGAAGAAGCGGGAGTTGTCACCGGGGAGCTGTTTTTT
15	TRBJ2-2	TRBV4-3	.	TRBD2	CASSLGLADTGELFF	TGCGCCAGCAGCCTGGGACTAGCGGACACCGGGGAGCTGTTTTTT
14	TRBJ1-2	TRBV7-9	.	TRBD1	CASSLGDSLYGYTF	TGTGCCAGCAGCTTAGGGGACAGTTTATATGGCTACACCTTC
12	TRBJ2-2	TRBV2	.	.	CASKRGTGELFF	TGTGCCAGCAAACGGGGGACCGGGGAGCTGTTTTTT
13	TRBJ2-1	TRBV29-1	.	TRBD2	CSTGLGSFNEQFF	TGCAGCACCGGACTAGGGTCCTTCAATGAGCAGTTCTTC
14	TRBJ2-3	TRBV18	.	.	CASSPGTGADTQYF	TGTGCCAGCTCACCAGGGACGGGAGCAGATACGCAGTATTTT
17	TRBJ2-6	TRBV6-1	.	.	CASSVLQVISGANVLTF	TGTGCCAGCAGTGTCCTACAGGTAATCTCTGGGGCCAACGTCCTGACTTTC
15	TRBJ2-5	TRBV5-1	.	TRBD2	CASSLAGTSMETQYF	TGCGCCAGCAGCTTGGCTGGGACTAGCATGGAGACCCAGTACTTC
14	TRBJ2-3	TRBV5-1	.	.	CASSLGRSTDTQYF	TGCGCCAGCAGCTTAGGGCGGAGCACAGATACGCAGTATTTT
15	TRBJ1-2	TRBV6-5	.	TRBD1	CASSYFPGQGGGYTF	TGTGCCAGCAGTTACTTCCCGGGACAGGGCGGAGGCTACACCTTC